These 26 T cell receptor beta chains were sequenced from one sample in a study of cytomegalovirus exposure and HLA in healthy donors. PCR was performed using 60 Vbeta and 13 Jbeta primers. Profiling relied on immunoSEQ multiplex PCR, and the TCRdb table lists in-frame clones only, not all of them. The table has fewer than 250,000 clones, roughly 70% seen once; the top ten hold roughly 1.9%. Material for sequencing was PBMCs. The receptor source for this set is a woman aged 25 to 39 in good health and CMV-seronegative.

The chain joins TRBV2 to TRBJ2-1; a weak D match, TRBD2 (5 bases). The CDR3 loop spans 12 amino acids. V was pared by 3 bases and J by 10 bases, with 10 bases between. In germline, CDR1 is SNHLY, CDR2 FYNNEI. The CDR3 DNA reads TGTGCCAGCAGTGAGAGGGAAACAGAGCAGTTCTTC. Amino acid sequence: CASSERETEQFF.

The V and J genes are TRBV9 and TRBJ2-5; TRBD2 agrees at 10 bases. Per the germline V gene, CDR1 is SGDLS and CDR2 is YYNGEE. V shed 6 bases, J shed 5 bases, and the junction held 10 bases outside the gene matches. The CDR3 extends over 15 amino acids. The CDR3 DNA reads TGTGCCAGCACCCCTAGCGGGAGTACGCGGGAGACCCAGTACTTC. This sequence encodes CASTPSGSTRETQYF.

V gene TRBV19 combines with J gene TRBJ1-5; the match to TRBD1 covers 9 bases. The V segment lost 4 bases and the J segment 4 bases; nucleotides outside the gene matches: 8. This CDR3 spans 16 amino acids. The V gene's germline CDR1 is LNHDA and CDR2 SQIVND (reference sequence). The CDR3 nucleotides read TGTGCCAGTAGTACATCCGGGACAGGGACAAATCAGCCCCAGCATTTT. The encoded protein is CASSTSGTGTNQPQHF.

As to this clone: A read error may account for a junction end that differs from germline. The chain joins TRBV7-3 to TRBJ2-3, with 7 bases lining up with TRBD2. This CDR3 has 15 amino acids. CDR1 is SGHTA, CDR2 FQGTGA, per germline. DNA for the CDR3: TGTTCCAGCAGCTCCGGGGGGTACAGCACAGATACGCAGTATTTT. This encodes CSSSSGGYSTDTQYF. Together with reference TRBV7-3 and TRBJ2-3, the CDR3 gives the full variable domain: GAGVSQTPSNKVTEKGKYVELRCDPISGHTALYWYRQSLGQGPEFLIYFQGTGAADDSGLPNDRFFAVRPEGSVSTLKIQRTERGDSAVYLCSSSSGGYSTDTQYFGPGTRLTVL.

The genes are TRBV5-4 and TRBJ1-2; no reliable D call. Trimming removed 4 bases from V and 0 bases from J, with 19 bases in between. The CDR3 is 17 amino acids. Germline values: CDR1 SGHNT, CDR2 YYREEE (reference sequence). CDR3 DNA sequence: TGTGCCAGCAGCGCGAGGGTCCCTAGAGGAGCTAACTATGGCTACACCTTC. Protein sequence: CASSARVPRGANYGYTF.

The genes are TRBV2 and TRBJ2-7; TRBD1 matches 9 bases. The J segment lost 6 bases and the V segment lost 7 bases, leaving 7 bases of the junction unmatched. Per germline, CDR1 SNHLY and CDR2 FYNNEI. CDR3 length: 13 residues. The CDR3 bases are TGTGCCAGCACTAGGGACAGGGTTTCCGAGCAGTACTTC. As protein: CASTRDRVSEQYF.

The gene calls are TRBV11-2 and TRBJ1-1; tentative D call: TRBD1 (6 bases). Trimming pared 0 bases from V and 11 bases from J, leaving 13 bases between. The CDR3 spans 13 residues. From germline, CDR1 is SGHAT and CDR2 FQNNGV. The CDR3 is CASSLDGGRGAFF. The CDR3 DNA sequence: TGTGCCAGCAGCTTAGACGGGGGGCGGGGGGCTTTCTTT. Supplemented by reference TRBV11-2 and TRBJ1-1, the full variable domain reads EAGVAQSPRYKIIEKRQSVAFWCNPISGHATLYWYQQILGQGPKLLIQFQNNGVVDDSQLPKDRFSAERLKGVDSTLKIQPAKLEDSAVYLCASSLDGGRGAFFGQGTRLTVV.

The J gene is TRBJ1-2, the V gene TRBV2; 8 bases are shared with TRBD1. The ends lost 5 bases at V and 1 base at J; junction bases unmatched: 6. The CDR3 is 15 residues long. Germline V gene sequence: CDR1 SNHLY, CDR2 FYNNEI. CDR3 sequence reads: CASSTQGASNYGYTF. The CDR3, as DNA: TGTGCCAGCAGTACCCAGGGGGCCAGTAACTATGGCTACACCTTC.

V gene TRBV27 combines with J gene TRBJ1-1; weak D call: TRBD1 (6 bases). CDR1 is MNHEY, CDR2 SMNVEV, per germline (reference sequence). V lost 8 bases and J 5 bases, leaving 15 bases between the germline ends. The CDR3 length is 13 residues. In nucleotides, the CDR3 is TGTGCCAGCCGGGCAGGGGTGGGGACTGAAGCTTTCTTT. This codes for CASRAGVGTEAFF.

This clone has just one count. The chain combines TRBV11-2 with TRBJ2-1; possibly TRBD1 for D (6 bases). Per germline, CDR1 SGHAT and CDR2 FQNNGV. The V gene lost 6 bases and the J gene lost 2 bases, with 14 bases spanning the gap. CDR3 length: 15 amino acids. The CDR3 DNA sequence: TGTGCCAGCAGGGATAACAGGGCTCCCTACAATGAGCAGTTCTTC. It codes for CASRDNRAPYNEQFF.

The rearrangement uses TRBV7-3 and TRBJ2-1, with 9 positions matching TRBD2. The CDR3 is 14 amino acids. The germline CDR1 and CDR2 sequences are SGHTA and FQGTGA. The V gene end was trimmed by 6 bases and the J gene end by 12 bases; junction bases not matched to a gene: 12. The CDR3 DNA follows: TGTGCCAGCAGTAATAGCGGGGGAGTGGATAGGCAGTTCTTC. Translating gives CASSNSGGVDRQFF.

The chain combines TRBV18 with TRBJ2-7; 7 nucleotides align to TRBD1. J lost 1 base, V lost 5 bases, and 8 bases had no gene match. CDR3 length equals 15 residues. Germline V gene sequence: CDR1 KGHSH, CDR2 LQKENI. In DNA, the CDR3 is TGTGCCAGCTCAGCGACAGGGATGGAATCCTACGAGCAGTACTTC. Protein product: CASSATGMESYEQYF.

This rearrangement joins TRBV4-2 to TRBJ2-2; 7 bases map to TRBD2. Germline values: CDR1 LGHNA, CDR2 YNFKEQ. Trimming cost V 5 bases and J 6 bases; bases outside gene matches: 6. The CDR3 covers 14 residues. The CDR3 reads CASSGWAGAGELFF. CDR3 sequence (DNA): TGTGCCAGCAGCGGGTGGGCGGGGGCCGGGGAGCTGTTTTTT.

V is TRBV9 and J is TRBJ2-3; 8 bases align to TRBD2. With 3 bases clipped from V and 4 bases from J, the junction kept 7 bases outside the gene matches. The CDR3 has 15 amino acids. Germline CDR1 and CDR2: SGDLS and YYNGEE. In nucleotides, the CDR3 is TGTGCCAGCAGCGCTTTAGCGGGATTCGCAGATACGCAGTATTTT. It translates to CASSALAGFADTQYF.

With respect to this clone: Other DNA sequences within the sample encode an identical CDR3. This sequence joins TRBV6-5 and TRBJ2-1; D ambiguous. The CDR3 length is 12 residues. CDR1 MNHEY and CDR2 SVGAGI come from the germline V gene. Trimming removed 0 bases at V and 8 bases at J, with 5 bases between. In nucleotides, the CDR3 is TGTGCCAGCAGTTACTCGAGAGATGAGCAGTTCTTC. Protein sequence: CASSYSRDEQFF.

Only one count was recorded for this clone. In DNA form, the CDR3 reads TGTGCCAGCACCTTCGGGGGGGGAACGTCGAAACCATCCTACAATGAGCAGTTCTTC. Encoded protein: CASTFGGGTSKPSYNEQFF. The V and J genes are TRBV7-3 and TRBJ2-1; 8 bases are shared with TRBD2. CDR1 is SGHTA and CDR2 is FQGTGA in the germline V gene. V shed 7 bases and J 1 base; nucleotides not matched to a gene: 18. This CDR3 spans 19 amino acids. Variable domain in full (rest from reference TRBV7-3 and TRBJ2-1): GAGVSQTPSNKVTEKGKYVELRCDPISGHTALYWYRQSLGQGPEFLIYFQGTGAADDSGLPNDRFFAVRPEGSVSTLKIQRTERGDSAVYLCASTFGGGTSKPSYNEQFFGPGTRLTVL.

A remark on this clone: A read error may produce the germline difference seen at one junction end. The V and J genes are TRBV5-6 and TRBJ2-2, with TRBD1 identical over 8 bases. The CDR3 is 14 residues long. Germline CDR1 SGHDT, CDR2 YYEEEE. As DNA, the CDR3 is TGTGCCAGCACCTTGACAGGGGAAACCGGGGAGCTGTTTTTT. Residues: CASTLTGETGELFF.

The chain employs TRBV25-1 and TRBJ1-1; D may be TRBD1 (6 bases). The CDR3 loop spans 15 amino acids. The germline CDR1 and CDR2 sequences are MGHDK and SYGVNS. Trimming cost V 4 bases and J 5 bases, with 17 bases left between them. The chain's CDR3 is CASSVTGMDWTEAFF. The DNA of the CDR3 is TGTGCCAGCAGTGTAACAGGGATGGACTGGACTGAAGCTTTCTTT.

The rearrangement links TRBV30 to TRBJ2-3, with 12 bases aligning to TRBD2. J gave up 0 bases and V 7 bases, and 8 bases lay outside the gene matches. Germline CDR1 reads GTSNPN; CDR2 reads SVGIG (reference sequence). The CDR3 contains 16 residues. CDR3 in amino acids: CASVRTSGISTDTQYF. The CDR3 DNA is TGTGCCTCAGTAAGGACTAGCGGGATTAGCACAGATACGCAGTATTTT.

At least ten counts were recorded for this clone. The chain has TRBV5-6 and TRBJ1-1, with 9 bases matching TRBD1. Germline CDR1 SGHDT, CDR2 YYEEEE. There are 15 residues in the CDR3. Trimming cost V 0 bases and J 6 bases; bases outside gene matches: 6. As DNA, the CDR3 is TGTGCCAGCAGCTTGGGCGGACAGGGGTTCTCTGAAGCTTTCTTT. This codes for CASSLGGQGFSEAFF.

The chain combines TRBV6-5 with TRBJ1-1; D is unclear. With 6 bases removed from V and 1 base from J, the gap between germline ends came to 9 bases. Germline V lookup: CDR1 MNHEY, CDR2 SVGAGI. The length of the CDR3 is 13 residues. The CDR3 DNA is TGTGCCAGCAGCGCCGAGTGGAACACTGAAGCTTTCTTT. Protein sequence: CASSAEWNTEAFF.

The chain joins TRBV6-5 to TRBJ1-1, with D tentatively TRBD1 (6 bases). V lost 0 bases to trimming and J lost 11 bases, with 10 bases between them. There are 12 residues in the CDR3. Per the germline V gene, CDR1 is MNHEY and CDR2 is SVGAGI. CDR3 bases: TGTGCCAGCAGTTACTCGGGGCAGGGGGCTTTCTTT. Its translation is CASSYSGQGAFF.

The gene calls are TRBV6-1 and TRBJ2-6; tentative D call: TRBD2 (6 bases). CDR3 size: 15 residues. The germline V gene encodes CDR1 MNHNS and CDR2 SASEGT. Trimming shortened V by 3 bases and J by 12 bases, and 18 bases separated the two germline ends. CDR3 amino acids: CASSEVWLEGVVLTF. In DNA form, the CDR3 reads TGTGCCAGCAGTGAGGTTTGGTTGGAGGGAGTCGTCCTGACTTTC.

This chain joins TRBV7-8 and TRBJ2-3; D not certain. V was shortened by 2 bases and J by 3 bases, with 12 bases between the two germline ends. This CDR3 is built from 15 residues. CDR1 is SGHVS and CDR2 is FQNEAQ in the germline V gene. Written as DNA, the CDR3 is TGTGCCAGCAGCTTATCTCAGCCCAGGACAGATACGCAGTATTTT. Residues: CASSLSQPRTDTQYF.

The chain couples TRBV2 to TRBJ2-7; no clear D. The V and J ends lost 4 bases and 2 bases respectively, with 15 bases between them. CDR1 SNHLY and CDR2 FYNNEI come from the germline V gene. CDR3 length: 15 amino acids. The CDR3: CASSALSWSAYEQYF. CDR3 nucleotide sequence: TGTGCCAGCAGTGCCCTCTCTTGGTCAGCCTACGAGCAGTACTTC.

The chain joins TRBV2 to TRBJ2-2; weak D call: TRBD1 (6 bases). Trimming removed 4 bases at V and 5 bases at J, with 11 bases between. Germline CDR1 is SNHLY and CDR2 is FYNNEI. This CDR3 contains 14 residues. CDR3 loop: CASSVDRTTGELFF. DNA of the CDR3: TGTGCCAGCAGTGTAGACAGGACAACCGGGGAGCTGTTTTTT.